This T cell receptor (beta chain) was sequenced in a study of shared clonotypes between healthy human individuals. The overall study: Participating donors consisted of a couple of women and a few men aged 18 to 49. Donors had three CD4 naive, three CD4 memory, two CD8 naive and one CD8 memory plate apiece. Study-level findings and limits: Limited genetic and exposure-history diversity came from having few donors.

CDR3 length: 13 residues. V was shortened by 0 bases and J by 6 bases, with 9 bases between the two germline ends. CDR1 SGHDN and CDR2 FVKESK come from the germline V gene. A remark on this clone: The antigen is undetermined.

Here immunoSEQ multiplex PCR was the method, and the copy in TCRdb shows in-frame clones only, minus some. The data hold 150,000 to 200,000 clones, with just under 95% observed a single time. Source material: naive CD4+ T cells sorted from blood. Subset reported: CD45RA+ positively selected. The TCR comes from a young woman in good health. This chain links TRBV14 with TRBJ2-7; D is unclear. The CDR3 DNA reads as TGTGCCAGCAGCCAAGATTTGTCGGGCGAGCAGTACTTC. The encoded protein is CASSQDLSGEQYF.